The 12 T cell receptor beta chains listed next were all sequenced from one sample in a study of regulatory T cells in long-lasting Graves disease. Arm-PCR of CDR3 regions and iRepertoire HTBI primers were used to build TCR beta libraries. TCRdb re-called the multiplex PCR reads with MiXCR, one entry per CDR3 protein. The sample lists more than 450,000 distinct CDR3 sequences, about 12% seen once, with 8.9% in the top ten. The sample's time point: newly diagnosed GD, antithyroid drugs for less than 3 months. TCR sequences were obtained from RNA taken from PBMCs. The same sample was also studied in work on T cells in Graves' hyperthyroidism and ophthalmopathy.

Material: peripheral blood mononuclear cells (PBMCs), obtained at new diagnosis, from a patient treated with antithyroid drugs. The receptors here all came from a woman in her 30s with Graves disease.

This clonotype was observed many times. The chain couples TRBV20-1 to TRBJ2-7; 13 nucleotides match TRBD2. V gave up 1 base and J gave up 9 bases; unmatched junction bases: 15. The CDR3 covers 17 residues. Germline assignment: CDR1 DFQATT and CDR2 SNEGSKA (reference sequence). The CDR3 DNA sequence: TGCAGTGCTAGAGGGACTAGCGGGAGTCCCGCCCCGCGGGGGCAGTACTTC. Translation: CSARGTSGSPAPRGQYF.

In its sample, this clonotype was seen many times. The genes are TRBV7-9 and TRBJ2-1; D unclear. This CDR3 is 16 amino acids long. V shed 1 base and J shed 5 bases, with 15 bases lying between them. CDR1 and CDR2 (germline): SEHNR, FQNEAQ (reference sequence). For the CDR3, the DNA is TGTGCCAGCAGCTTAGTCGCGTTGCACCAAAACAATGAGCAGTTCTTC. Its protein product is CASSLVALHQNNEQFF. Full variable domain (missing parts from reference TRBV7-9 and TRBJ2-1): DTGVSQNPRHKITKRGQNVTFRCDPISEHNRLYWYRQTLGQGPEFLTYFQNEAQLEKSRLLSDRFSAERPKGSFSTLEIQRTEQGDSAMYLCASSLVALHQNNEQFFGPGTRLTVL.

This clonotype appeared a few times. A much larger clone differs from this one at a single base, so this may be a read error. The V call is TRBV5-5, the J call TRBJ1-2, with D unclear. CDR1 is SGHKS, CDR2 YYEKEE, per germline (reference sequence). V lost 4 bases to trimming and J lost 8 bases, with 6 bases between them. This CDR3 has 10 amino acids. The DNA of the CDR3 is TGTGCCAGCAGCCCCGGGGGCTACACCTTC. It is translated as CASSPGGYTF.

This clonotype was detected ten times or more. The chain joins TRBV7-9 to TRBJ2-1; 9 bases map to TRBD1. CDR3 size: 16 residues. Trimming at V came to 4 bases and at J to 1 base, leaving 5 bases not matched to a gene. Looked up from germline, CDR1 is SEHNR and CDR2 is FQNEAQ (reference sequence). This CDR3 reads CASSSHRGLSYNEQFF. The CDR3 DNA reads TGTGCCAGCAGCTCCCACAGGGGGCTGTCCTACAATGAGCAGTTCTTC.

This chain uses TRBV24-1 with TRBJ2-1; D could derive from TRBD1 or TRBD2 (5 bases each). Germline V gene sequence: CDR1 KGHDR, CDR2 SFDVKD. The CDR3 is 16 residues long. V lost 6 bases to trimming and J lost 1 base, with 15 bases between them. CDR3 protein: CATSSVGGKSYNEQFF. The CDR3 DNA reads TGTGCCACCAGTTCAGTTGGGGGTAAGTCCTACAATGAGCAGTTCTTC.

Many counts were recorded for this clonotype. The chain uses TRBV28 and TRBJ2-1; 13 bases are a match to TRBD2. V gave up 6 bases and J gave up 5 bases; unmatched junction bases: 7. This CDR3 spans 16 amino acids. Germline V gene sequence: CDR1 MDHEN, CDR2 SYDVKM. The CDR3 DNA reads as TGTGCCAGCAGCCCCGAGGGACTAGCGGGAAACAATGAGCAGTTCTTC. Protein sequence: CASSPEGLAGNNEQFF.

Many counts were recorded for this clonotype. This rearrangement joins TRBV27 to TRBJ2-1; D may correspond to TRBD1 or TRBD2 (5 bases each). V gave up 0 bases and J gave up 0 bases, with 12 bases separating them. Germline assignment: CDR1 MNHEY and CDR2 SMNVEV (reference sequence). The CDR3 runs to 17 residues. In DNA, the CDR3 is TGTGCCAGCAGTTTATCTCGGGGCCATAGCTCCTACAATGAGCAGTTCTTC. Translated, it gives CASSLSRGHSSYNEQFF.

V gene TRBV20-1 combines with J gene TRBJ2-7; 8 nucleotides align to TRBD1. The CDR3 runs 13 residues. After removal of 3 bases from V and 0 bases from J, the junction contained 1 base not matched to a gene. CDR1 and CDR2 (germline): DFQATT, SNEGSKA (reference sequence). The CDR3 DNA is TGCAGTGCTAGCACAGGGGGCTCCTACGAGCAGTACTTC. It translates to CSASTGGSYEQYF.

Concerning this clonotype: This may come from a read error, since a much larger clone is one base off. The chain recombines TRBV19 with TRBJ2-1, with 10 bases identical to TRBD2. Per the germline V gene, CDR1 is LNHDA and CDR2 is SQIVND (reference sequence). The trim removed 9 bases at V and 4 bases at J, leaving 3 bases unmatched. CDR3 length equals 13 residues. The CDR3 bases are TGTGCCAGCGGACTAGCGGCTTACAATGAGCAGTTCTTC. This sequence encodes CASGLAAYNEQFF.

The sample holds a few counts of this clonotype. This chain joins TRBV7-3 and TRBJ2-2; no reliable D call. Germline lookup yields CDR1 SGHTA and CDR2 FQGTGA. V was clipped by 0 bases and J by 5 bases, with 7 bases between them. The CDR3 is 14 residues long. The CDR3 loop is CASSLTRPTGELFF. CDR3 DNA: TGTGCCAGCAGCTTAACGAGGCCGACCGGGGAGCTGTTTTTT.

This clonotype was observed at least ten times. The CDR3, as DNA: TGTGCCAGCAGCCCAGACAGGGGTGTGGTTCAGCCCCAGCATTTT. This translates into CASSPDRGVVQPQHF. The chain carries TRBV27 and TRBJ1-5; 8 positions agree with TRBD1. The CDR3 spans 15 residues. The V and J ends lost 6 bases and 6 bases, in that order; junction bases with no gene match: 10. CDR1 is MNHEY and CDR2 is SMNVEV in the germline V gene (reference sequence).

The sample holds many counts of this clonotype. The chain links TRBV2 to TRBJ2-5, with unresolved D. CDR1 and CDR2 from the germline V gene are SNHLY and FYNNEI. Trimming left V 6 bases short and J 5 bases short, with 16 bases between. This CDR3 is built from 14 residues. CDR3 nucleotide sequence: TGTGCCAGCAGCGCCACTATGGGCAGCGAGACCCAGTACTTC. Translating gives CASSATMGSETQYF.